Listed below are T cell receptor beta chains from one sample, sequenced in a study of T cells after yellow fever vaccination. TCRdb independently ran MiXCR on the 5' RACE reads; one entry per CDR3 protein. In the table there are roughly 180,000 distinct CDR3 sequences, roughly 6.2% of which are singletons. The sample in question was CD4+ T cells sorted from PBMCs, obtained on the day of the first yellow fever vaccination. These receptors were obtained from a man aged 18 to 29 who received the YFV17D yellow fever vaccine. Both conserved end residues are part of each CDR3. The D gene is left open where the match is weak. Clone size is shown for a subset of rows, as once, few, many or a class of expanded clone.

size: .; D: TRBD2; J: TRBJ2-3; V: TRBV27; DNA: TGTGCCAGCAGTCCGGGACTAGCGGGGGGATCGATGGGCACAGATACGCAGTATTTT; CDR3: CASSPGLAGGSMGTDTQYF
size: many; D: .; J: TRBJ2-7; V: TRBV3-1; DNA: TGTGCCAGCAGCCAGCTACGGCACGAGCAGTACTTC; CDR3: CASSQLRHEQYF
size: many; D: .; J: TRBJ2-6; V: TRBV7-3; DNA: TGTGCCAGCAGCTTAGTCGCAACAGGGTTCTCTGGGGCCAACGTCCTGACTTTC; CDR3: CASSLVATGFSGANVLTF
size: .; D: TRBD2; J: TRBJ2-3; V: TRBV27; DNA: TGTGCCAGCAGTCACCGCGGGACTAGCGGGGGTGCGAGCACAGATACGCAGTATTTT; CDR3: CASSHRGTSGGASTDTQYF
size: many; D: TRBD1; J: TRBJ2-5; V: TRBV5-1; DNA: TGCGCCAGCAGCAGTACCGGGACAGGAGAAGAGACCCAGTACTTC; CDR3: CASSSTGTGEETQYF
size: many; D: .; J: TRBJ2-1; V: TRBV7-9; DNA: TGTGCCAGCAGCTCGCCCGGCGGAGTTAATGAGCAGTTCTTC; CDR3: CASSSPGGVNEQFF
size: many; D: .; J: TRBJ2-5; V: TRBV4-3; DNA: TGCGCCAGCAGCCTAGGCGGAGCGAAACATCAAGAGACCCAGTACTTC; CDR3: CASSLGGAKHQETQYF
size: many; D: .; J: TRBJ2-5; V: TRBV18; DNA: TGTGCCAGCTCACCAGGGCAGGGCCCAGGGGAGACCCAGTACTTC; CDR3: CASSPGQGPGETQYF
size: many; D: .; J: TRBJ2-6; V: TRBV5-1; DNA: TGCGCCAGCAGCTTTGGAATCTCTGGGGCCAACGTCCTGACTTTC; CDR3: CASSFGISGANVLTF
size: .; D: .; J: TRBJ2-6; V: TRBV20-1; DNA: TGCGGGGCCTCTGGGGCCAACGTCCTGACTTTC; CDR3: CGASGANVLTF
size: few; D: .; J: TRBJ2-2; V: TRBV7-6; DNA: TGTGCCAGCAGCTTAGGGCCAACGGGGACCGGGGAGCTGTTTTTT; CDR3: CASSLGPTGTGELFF
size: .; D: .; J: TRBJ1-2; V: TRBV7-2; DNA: TGTGCCAGCAGCCACTCGAGGCAGTATGGCTACACCTTC; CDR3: CASSHSRQYGYTF
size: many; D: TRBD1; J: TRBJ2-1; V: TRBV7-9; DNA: TGTGCCAGCACCCGAGGACAGGGGGCCCCAGAGCAGTTCTTC; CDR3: CASTRGQGAPEQFF
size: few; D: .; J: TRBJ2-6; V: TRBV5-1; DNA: TGCGCCAGCAGCTTGGGGACAGCTCCTGGGGCCAACGTCCTGACTTTC; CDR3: CASSLGTAPGANVLTF
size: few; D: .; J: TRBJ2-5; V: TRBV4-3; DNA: TGCGCCAGCAGCCAAGTTCTTGTTGGCCGGGAGACCCAGTACTTC; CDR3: CASSQVLVGRETQYF
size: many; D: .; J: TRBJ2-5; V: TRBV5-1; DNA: TGCGCCAGCAGCTTGCCCCCTCAAGAGACCCAGTACTTC; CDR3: CASSLPPQETQYF
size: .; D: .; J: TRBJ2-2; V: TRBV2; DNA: TGTGCCAGCAGTGAATTCGGAGGAAACACCGGGGAGCTGTTTTTT; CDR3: CASSEFGGNTGELFF
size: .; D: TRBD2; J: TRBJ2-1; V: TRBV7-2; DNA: TGTGCCAGCAGGCGGGGACTAGCGGGATTCAATGAGCAGTTCTTC; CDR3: CASRRGLAGFNEQFF
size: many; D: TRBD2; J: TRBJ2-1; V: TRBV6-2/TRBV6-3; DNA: TGTGCCAGCAGCCAGCGGGGGGGCTACAATGAGCAGTTCTTC; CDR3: CASSQRGGYNEQFF
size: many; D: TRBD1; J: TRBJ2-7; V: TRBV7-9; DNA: TGTGCCAGCACCAGTGACAGGGCGGGCGAGCAGTACTTC; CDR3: CASTSDRAGEQYF
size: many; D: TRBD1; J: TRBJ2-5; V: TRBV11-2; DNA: TGTGCCAGCAGCCGCGGACAGGTCCTTCGAGAGACCCAGTACTTC; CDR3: CASSRGQVLRETQYF
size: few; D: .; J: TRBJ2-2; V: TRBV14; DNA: TGTGCCAGCAGCCAAGCCCCCGGGGTCTCCGGGGAGCTGTTTTTT; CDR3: CASSQAPGVSGELFF
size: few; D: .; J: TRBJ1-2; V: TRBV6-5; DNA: TGTGCCAGCAGGTTGCCAGGAACTAACTATGGCTACACCTTC; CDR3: CASRLPGTNYGYTF
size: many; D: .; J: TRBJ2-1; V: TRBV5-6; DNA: TGTGCCAGCAGCGGGGGACTGGCGCTCTACAATGAGCAGTTCTTC; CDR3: CASSGGLALYNEQFF
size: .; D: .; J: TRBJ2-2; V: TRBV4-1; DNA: TGCGCCAGCAGCCAATTGAGGGGTAACGGGGAGCTGTTTTTT; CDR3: CASSQLRGNGELFF
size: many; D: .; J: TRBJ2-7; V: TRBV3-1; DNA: TGTGCCAGCAGCCAAGCCCTCTACGAGCAGTACTTC; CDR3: CASSQALYEQYF
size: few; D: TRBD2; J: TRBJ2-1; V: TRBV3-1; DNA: TGTGCCAGCAGCCTCTGGGGGGGGGGCTCCTACAATGAGCAGTTCTTC; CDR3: CASSLWGGGSYNEQFF
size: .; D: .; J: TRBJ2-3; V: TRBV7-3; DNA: TGTGCCAGCAGCTTAGGTCTCCAGTACGATACGCAGTATTTT; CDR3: CASSLGLQYDTQYF
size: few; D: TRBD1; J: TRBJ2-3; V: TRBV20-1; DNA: TGCAGTGCGATCCCTCACAGGGGCTATCGAGATACGCAGTATTTT; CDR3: CSAIPHRGYRDTQYF
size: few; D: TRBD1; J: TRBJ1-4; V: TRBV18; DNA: TGTGCCAGCTCACCTGGGACAGGGGGCCTTGAAAAACTGTTTTTT; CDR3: CASSPGTGGLEKLFF
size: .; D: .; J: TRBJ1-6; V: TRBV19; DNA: TGTGCCAGTAGTCTGCCGACCGGGGGAGGTTCACCCCTCCACTTT; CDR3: CASSLPTGGGSPLHF
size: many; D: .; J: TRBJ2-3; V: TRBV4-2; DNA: TGTGCCAGCAGCCAAGATGGGGGGGGCGTCACAGATACGCAGTATTTT; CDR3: CASSQDGGGVTDTQYF
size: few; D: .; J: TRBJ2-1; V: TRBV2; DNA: TGTGCCAGCAGGCCGGGACACCTCAACAATGAGCAGTTCTTC; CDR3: CASRPGHLNNEQFF
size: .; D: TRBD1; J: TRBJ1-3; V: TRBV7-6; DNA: TGTGCCAGCAGCCGCCGGACAGGGTCTGGAAACACCATATATTTT; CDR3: CASSRRTGSGNTIYF
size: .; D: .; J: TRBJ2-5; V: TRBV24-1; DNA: TGTGCCACCAGTGGGACAGCCCAAGAGACCCAGTACTTC; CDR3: CATSGTAQETQYF
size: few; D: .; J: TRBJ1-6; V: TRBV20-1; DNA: TGCAGTGCTTCCTTACGGCCGAGCTCCTATAATTCACCCCTCCACTTT; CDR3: CSASLRPSSYNSPLHF
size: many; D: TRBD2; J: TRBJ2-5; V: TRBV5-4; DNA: TGTGCCAGCAGCTTGGGTCGGGGGGGCTTAATAGAGACCCAGTACTTC; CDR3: CASSLGRGGLIETQYF
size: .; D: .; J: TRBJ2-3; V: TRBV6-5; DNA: TGTGCCAGCAGTTACTCGATTCTAGGGGCAGATACGCAGTATTTT; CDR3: CASSYSILGADTQYF
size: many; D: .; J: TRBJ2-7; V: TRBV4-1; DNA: TGCGCCAGCAGCCAAGTCTTCTCAAGGGGCGGGGCCTACGAGCAGTACTTC; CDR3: CASSQVFSRGGAYEQYF
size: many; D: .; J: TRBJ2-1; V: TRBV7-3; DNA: TGTGCCAGCAGCTCCCGGGGCGGATACAATGAGCAGTTCTTC; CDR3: CASSSRGGYNEQFF
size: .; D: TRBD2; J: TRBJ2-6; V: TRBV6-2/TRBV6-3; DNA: TGTGCCAGCAGTTACAAAAGCGGGGGGCCGGACTCTGGGGCCAACGTCCTGACTTTC; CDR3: CASSYKSGGPDSGANVLTF
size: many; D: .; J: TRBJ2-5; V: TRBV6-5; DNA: TGTGCCAGCGGCAGGGCGGAGGAGACCCAGTACTTC; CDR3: CASGRAEETQYF
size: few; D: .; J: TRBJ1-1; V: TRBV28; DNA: TGTGCCAGCACCGAGACAGTAACGAACACTGAAGCTTTCTTT; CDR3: CASTETVTNTEAFF
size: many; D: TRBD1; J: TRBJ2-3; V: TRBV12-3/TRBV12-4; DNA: TGTGCCAGCAGACGGGGACAGACAGATACGCAGTATTTT; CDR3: CASRRGQTDTQYF
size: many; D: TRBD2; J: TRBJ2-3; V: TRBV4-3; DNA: TGCGCCAGCAGCCCCCAGCGGGGGAACACAGATACGCAGTATTTT; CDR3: CASSPQRGNTDTQYF
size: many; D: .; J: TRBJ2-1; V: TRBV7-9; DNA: TGTGCCAGCAGCTGGGCCTGGCGGGGGCTCCACGAGCAGTTCTTC; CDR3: CASSWAWRGLHEQFF
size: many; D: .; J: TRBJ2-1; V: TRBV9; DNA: TGTGCCAGCAGCGTACAGGGTGCCTACAATGAGCAGTTCTTC; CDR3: CASSVQGAYNEQFF
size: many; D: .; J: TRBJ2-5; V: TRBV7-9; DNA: TGTGCCAGCAGCTTAACTCTTCTGCGGGGACCCCGGACAAGGGAGACCCAGTACTTC; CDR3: CASSLTLLRGPRTRETQYF
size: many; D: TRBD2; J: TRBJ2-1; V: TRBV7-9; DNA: TGTGCCAGCAGCTTCCTTTCCGGGAAGCGGGGGAGCAATGAGCAGTTCTTC; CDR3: CASSFLSGKRGSNEQFF
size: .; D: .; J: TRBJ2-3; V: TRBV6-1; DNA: TGTGCCAGCAGGTCACTAGCCTGGGCGGGAGATACGCAGTATTTT; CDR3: CASRSLAWAGDTQYF
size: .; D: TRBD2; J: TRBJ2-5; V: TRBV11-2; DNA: TGTGCCAGCATGCCTAGCGGGGCAGCCCGGGAGACCCAGTACTTC; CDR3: CASMPSGAARETQYF
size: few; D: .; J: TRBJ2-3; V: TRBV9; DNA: TGTGCCAGCAGCGTAGGCTCCGTAGTCACAGATACGCAGTATTTT; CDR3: CASSVGSVVTDTQYF
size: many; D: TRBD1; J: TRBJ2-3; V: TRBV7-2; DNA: TGTGCCAGCAGCCCTCGACAGGGGAGCACAGATACGCAGTATTTT; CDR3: CASSPRQGSTDTQYF
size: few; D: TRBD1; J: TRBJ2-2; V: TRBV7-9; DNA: TGTGCCAGCAGCGCACGCGACAGGGCCGGGGAGCTGTTTTTT; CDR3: CASSARDRAGELFF
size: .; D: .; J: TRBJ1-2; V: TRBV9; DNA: TGTGCCAGCAGCGTAGCTCCCGGGTCCGCGTTCTATGGCTACACCTTC; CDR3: CASSVAPGSAFYGYTF